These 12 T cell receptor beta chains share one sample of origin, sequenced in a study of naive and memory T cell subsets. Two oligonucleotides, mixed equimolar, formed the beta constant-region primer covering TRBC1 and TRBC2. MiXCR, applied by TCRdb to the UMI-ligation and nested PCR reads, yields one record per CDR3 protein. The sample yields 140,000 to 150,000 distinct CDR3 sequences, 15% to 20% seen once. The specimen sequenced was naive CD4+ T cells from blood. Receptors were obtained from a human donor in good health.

CDR3 in DNA: TGTGCCATCAGTGAAACAGGCGCAGATACGCAGTATTTT. This translates into CAISETGADTQYF. The V gene is TRBV10-3, the J gene TRBJ2-3; perhaps TRBD1 as D (5 bases). The CDR3 spans 13 residues. CDR1 and CDR2 from the germline V gene are ENHRY and SYGVKD. V gave up 3 bases and J gave up 4 bases, with 8 bases separating them.

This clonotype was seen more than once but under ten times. The chain's CDR3 is CASNLAGSGELFF. CDR3 in DNA: TGTGCCAGCAACCTGGCTGGGTCCGGGGAGCTGTTTTTT. The chain links TRBV9 to TRBJ2-2; no definite D call. CDR1 and CDR2 (germline): SGDLS, YYNGEE. CDR3 size: 13 residues. V shed 6 bases and J shed 6 bases, with 12 bases lying between them.

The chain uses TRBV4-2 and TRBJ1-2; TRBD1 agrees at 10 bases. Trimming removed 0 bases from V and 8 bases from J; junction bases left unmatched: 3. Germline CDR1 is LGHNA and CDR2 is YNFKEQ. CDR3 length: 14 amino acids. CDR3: CASSQEDRGRGYTF. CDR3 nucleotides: TGTGCCAGCAGCCAAGAGGACAGGGGGAGAGGCTACACCTTC.

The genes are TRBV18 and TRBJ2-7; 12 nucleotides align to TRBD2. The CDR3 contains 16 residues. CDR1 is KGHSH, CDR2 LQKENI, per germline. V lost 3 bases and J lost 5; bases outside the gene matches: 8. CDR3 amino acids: CASSPLAGGSSDEQYF. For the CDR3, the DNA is TGTGCCAGCTCACCGCTAGCGGGAGGGTCTTCAGACGAGCAGTACTTC.

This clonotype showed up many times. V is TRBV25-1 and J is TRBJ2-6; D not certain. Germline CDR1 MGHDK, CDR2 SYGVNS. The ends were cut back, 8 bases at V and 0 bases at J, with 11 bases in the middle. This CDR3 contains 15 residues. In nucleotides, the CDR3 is TGTGCCAGCCTCCCTTCCCTCTCTGGGGCCAACGTCCTGACTTTC. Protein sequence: CASLPSLSGANVLTF.

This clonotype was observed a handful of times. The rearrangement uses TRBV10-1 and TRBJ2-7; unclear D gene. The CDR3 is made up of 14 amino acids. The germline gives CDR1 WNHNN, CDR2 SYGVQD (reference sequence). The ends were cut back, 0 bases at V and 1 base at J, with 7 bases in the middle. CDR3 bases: TGCGCCAGCAGTGAGTCGAGGTATTCCTACGAGCAGTACTTC. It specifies CASSESRYSYEQYF.

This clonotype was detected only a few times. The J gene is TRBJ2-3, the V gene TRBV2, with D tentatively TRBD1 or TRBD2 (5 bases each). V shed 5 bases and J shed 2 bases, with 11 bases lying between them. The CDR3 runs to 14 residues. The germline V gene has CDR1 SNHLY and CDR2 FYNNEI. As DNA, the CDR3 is TGTGCCAGCAGTCTGGGGGAATCCACAGATACGCAGTATTTT. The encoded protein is CASSLGESTDTQYF.

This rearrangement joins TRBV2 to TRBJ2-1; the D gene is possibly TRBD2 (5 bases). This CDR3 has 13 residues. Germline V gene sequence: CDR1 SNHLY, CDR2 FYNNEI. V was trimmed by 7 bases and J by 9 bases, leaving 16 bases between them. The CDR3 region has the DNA TGTGCCAGCACCTTAACTAGGACGCGTGAGCAGTTCTTC. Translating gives CASTLTRTREQFF. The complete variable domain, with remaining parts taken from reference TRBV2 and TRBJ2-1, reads EPEVTQTPSHQVTQMGQEVILRCVPISNHLYFYWYRQILGQKVEFLVSFYNNEISEKSEIFDDQFSVERPDGSNFTLKIRSTKLEDSAMYFCASTLTRTREQFFGPGTRLTVL.

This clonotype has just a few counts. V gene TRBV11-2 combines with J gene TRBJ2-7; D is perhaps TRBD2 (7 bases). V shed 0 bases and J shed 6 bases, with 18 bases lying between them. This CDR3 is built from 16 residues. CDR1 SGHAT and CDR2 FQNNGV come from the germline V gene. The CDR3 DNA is TGTGCCAGCAGCTTAGAGGGGAGGGGACACACCGGCGAGCAGTACTTC. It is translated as CASSLEGRGHTGEQYF.

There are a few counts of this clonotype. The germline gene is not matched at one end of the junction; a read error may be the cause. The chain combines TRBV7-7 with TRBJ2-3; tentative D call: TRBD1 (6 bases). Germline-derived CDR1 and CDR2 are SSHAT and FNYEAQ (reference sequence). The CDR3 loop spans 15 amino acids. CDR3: CASSLTGISTNTQYF. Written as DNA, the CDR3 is TGTGCCAGCAGCTTAACAGGGATAAGCACAAATACGCAGTATTTT.

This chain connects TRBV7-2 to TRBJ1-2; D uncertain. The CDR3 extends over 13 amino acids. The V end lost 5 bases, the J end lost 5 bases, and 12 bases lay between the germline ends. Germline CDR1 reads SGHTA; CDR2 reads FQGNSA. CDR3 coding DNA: TGTGCCAGCAGCGCGACTCGGGGTTATGGCTACACCTTC. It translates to CASSATRGYGYTF.

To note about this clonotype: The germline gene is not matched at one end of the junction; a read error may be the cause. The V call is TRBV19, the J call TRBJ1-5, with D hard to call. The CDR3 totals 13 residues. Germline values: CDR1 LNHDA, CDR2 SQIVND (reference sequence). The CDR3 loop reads CASSTQDNQPQHF. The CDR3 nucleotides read TGTGCCAGCAGTACTCAGGACAATCAGCCCCAGCATTTT. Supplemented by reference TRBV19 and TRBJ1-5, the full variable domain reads DGGITQSPKYLFRKEGQNVTLSCEQNLNHDAMYWYRQDPGQGLRLIYYSQIVNDFQKGDIAEGYSVSREKKESFPLTVTSAQKNPTAFYLCASSTQDNQPQHFGDGTRLSIL.